These T cell receptor beta chains were read from a single sample in a study of blood T cell repertoires in COVID-19. The data were produced by immunoSEQ multiplex PCR, yet TCRdb's version contains in-frame clones alone and is incomplete. The table has just over 60,000 clones, approximately 79% seen once. The sequenced sample consisted of peripheral blood. These receptors came from a man aged 55 to 70 with acute or convalescent COVID-19. Each CDR3 is given with its conserved first and last residue. D genes are given only for firm matches. A clone size is listed for some rows: how often the clone was seen (once, few, many), or a class if it is expanded.

cdr3_nt cdr3_aa clone_size d_call j_call v_call
TGTGCCAGTAGTAGGCAGGGTTTTTTTCTGGAAAAACTGTTTTTT CASSRQGFFLEKLFF - - TRBJ1-4 TRBV19
TGTGCCAGCAGGGGGCACCTGGGACAGGCCACTGAAGCTTTCTTT CASRGHLGQATEAFF - TRBD1 TRBJ1-1 TRBV25-1
TGTGCCAGTAGTATAAAGCGGGGTCCCAATGAGCAGTTCTTC CASSIKRGPNEQFF - TRBD2 TRBJ2-1 TRBV19
TGTGCCAGCGCGAACATACAGGGTTTGGCTGAAGCTTTCTTT CASANIQGLAEAFF few - TRBJ1-1 TRBV28
TGCGCCAGCAGCCTGATCCGGGACAGAGAATACAATGAGCAGTTCTTC CASSLIRDREYNEQFF - TRBD1 TRBJ2-1 TRBV4-1
TGTGCCAGCAGTTACTCGGGGGCTTTGAACACTGAAGCTTTCTTT CASSYSGALNTEAFF - - TRBJ1-1 TRBV6-2/TRBV6-3
TGTGCCAGCAGCTTACACAGGACCTACGAGCAGTACTTC CASSLHRTYEQYF - - TRBJ2-7 TRBV11-2
TGCGCCAGCAGCCAAGATCCTAGGGGTGGCGAGCAGTACTTC CASSQDPRGGEQYF - - TRBJ2-7 TRBV4-3
TGCGCCAGCAGCTTGAGTACACCTTGGACGGGGGAGCAGTACTTC CASSLSTPWTGEQYF - - TRBJ2-7 TRBV5-1
TGTGCCAGCAGTTACCGGACAAGCCAAAACATTCAGTACTTC CASSYRTSQNIQYF few - TRBJ2-4 TRBV6-5
TGTGCCAGCAGCCCCGTCCGGGGGAGCTCCTACAATGAGCAGTTCTTC CASSPVRGSSYNEQFF few - TRBJ2-1 TRBV3-1/TRBV3-2
TGTGCCAGCAGCTTCCGACTCGAGCAGTACTTC CASSFRLEQYF few - TRBJ2-7 TRBV7-9
TGTGCCAGCAGTCTACTTACTAGCGACACCGGGGAGCTGTTTTTT CASSLLTSDTGELFF - TRBD2 TRBJ2-2 TRBV5-6
TGTGCCACCGCGGCGGAGTACAATGAGCAGTTCTTC CATAAEYNEQFF - - TRBJ2-1 TRBV15
TGTGCCAGCAGGGGACAGGGGGTGAACACTGAAGCTTTCTTT CASRGQGVNTEAFF few TRBD1 TRBJ1-1 TRBV6-5
TGTGCCAGCAGCCTACCTGGGGGGGCGACCACCCCCGGGGAGCTGTTTTTT CASSLPGGATTPGELFF - - TRBJ2-2 TRBV2
TGTGCCTTCACCTCTGAGAGCATTCAGTACTTC CAFTSESIQYF - - TRBJ2-4 TRBV30
TGTGCCAGCTCCCTTCGGGGGTTGCAAGAGACCCAGTACTTC CASSLRGLQETQYF - - TRBJ2-5 TRBV18
TGCGCCAGCAGTCCACTGGGGGCCGATCAGCCCCAGCATTTT CASSPLGADQPQHF - - TRBJ1-5 TRBV5-1
TGTGCCAGCAGTGAAACGGGAGTGATCTACAATGAGCAGTTCTTC CASSETGVIYNEQFF - - TRBJ2-1 TRBV2
TGCAGCTTCAGGACTAGCGGGAGCTATGAGCAGTTCTTC CSFRTSGSYEQFF - TRBD2 TRBJ2-1 TRBV29-1
TGCGCCAACGGGACTAGCGTAAGCACAGATACGCAGTATTTT CANGTSVSTDTQYF - TRBD2 TRBJ2-3 TRBV10-2
TGTGCCAGCAGCCAAGAGAGGGGGCCTGGGGTTCAGCCCCAGCATTTT CASSQERGPGVQPQHF - TRBD1 TRBJ1-5 TRBV3-1/TRBV3-2
TGTGCCAGCTCAAGCCTGGAGGCAGATACGCAGTATTTT CASSSLEADTQYF - - TRBJ2-3 TRBV18